Below, 22 T cell receptor beta chains from the same sample are listed, as sequenced in a study of spatial heterogeneity in lung cancer. TCRdb re-derived calls from the 5' RACE reads in MiXCR, one entry per CDR3 protein. The sample has 60,000 to 85,000 distinct CDR3 sequences; around 9.3% are singletons. The time point was: blood at routine non-recurrence follow-up after resection. The sequencing here drew on PBMCs, taken at follow-up. The source is a female donor with early-stage non-small cell lung cancer.

In this sample, this clonotype turned up many times. DNA for the CDR3: TGCGCCAGCAGCTTGACGGCGGGAGGGCAAGAGACCCAGTACTTC. It encodes CASSLTAGGQETQYF. V gene TRBV5-1 combines with J gene TRBJ2-5; 9 nucleotides line up with TRBD2. The CDR3 spans 15 residues. Germline V CDR1 and CDR2: SGHRS, YFSETQ. V shed 1 base, J shed 2 bases, and the junction held 3 bases outside the gene matches.

This clonotype was observed many times. The V gene is TRBV5-6, the J gene TRBJ1-4; D is unclear. CDR1 is SGHDT, CDR2 YYEEEE, per germline. The CDR3 extends over 16 amino acids. V gave up 4 bases and J gave up 4 bases, with 17 bases separating them. The CDR3 nucleotides are TGTGCCAGCAGCCAGGCCCTGGCTGCTCTTAATGAAAAACTGTTTTTT. The encoded protein is CASSQALAALNEKLFF.

The chain combines TRBV11-2 with TRBJ2-1; 11 bases align to TRBD2. This CDR3 is 15 amino acids long. The germline gives CDR1 SGHAT, CDR2 FQNNGV. J lost 5 bases, V lost 3 bases, and 3 bases had no gene match. CDR3 loop: CASSFVTSGNNEQFF. Here the CDR3 DNA reads TGTGCCAGCAGCTTTGTGACTAGCGGGAACAATGAGCAGTTCTTC.

The rearrangement links TRBV18 to TRBJ2-5; no reliable D call. Germline V CDR1 and CDR2: KGHSH, LQKENI. The V end was cut by 3 bases, the J end by 4 bases, with 9 bases between. CDR3 length: 13 amino acids. The chain's CDR3 is CASSPQRLETQYF. CDR3 bases: TGTGCCAGCTCACCGCAAAGATTAGAGACCCAGTACTTC.

This clonotype was counted at least ten times. This chain uses TRBV18 with TRBJ1-2; a weak D match, TRBD1 (5 bases). Germline-derived CDR1 and CDR2 are KGHSH and LQKENI. This CDR3 is 14 amino acids long. V lost 6 bases and J 3 bases, leaving 14 bases between the germline ends. The CDR3 reads CASSATDKYYGYTF. DNA of the CDR3: TGTGCCAGCTCGGCGACAGATAAATACTATGGCTACACCTTC.

This clonotype was counted many times. V usage is TRBV19 and J usage is TRBJ1-2; 7 nucleotides line up with TRBD1. CDR1 LNHDA and CDR2 SQIVND come from the germline V gene (reference sequence). There are 16 residues in the CDR3. Unmatched junction bases numbered 17, after V lost 7 bases and J lost 6 bases. The CDR3 protein is CASTPGGGGALNGYTF. CDR3 DNA: TGTGCCAGTACTCCAGGGGGTGGAGGGGCGCTGAATGGCTACACCTTC. Variable domain in full (rest from reference TRBV19 and TRBJ1-2): DGGITQSPKYLFRKEGQNVTLSCEQNLNHDAMYWYRQDPGQGLRLIYYSQIVNDFQKGDIAEGYSVSREKKESFPLTVTSAQKNPTAFYLCASTPGGGGALNGYTFGSGTRLTVV.

This clonotype was counted many times. The gene calls are TRBV20-1 and TRBJ2-5; a possible D gene is TRBD2 (6 bases). Deletions cut 1 base from V and 4 bases from J, with 13 bases between. The germline gives CDR1 DFQATT, CDR2 SNEGSKA (reference sequence). The CDR3 has 14 amino acids. DNA for the CDR3: TGCAGTGCTAGAGTTCCGGGAGACATAGAGACCCAGTACTTC. As protein: CSARVPGDIETQYF.

A remark on this clonotype: An end of the junction differs from the germline gene, which may be a read error. The chain employs TRBV7-7 and TRBJ2-5; 10 nucleotides agree with TRBD2. The CDR3 sequence is 14 residues long. The V gene's germline CDR1 is SSHAT and CDR2 FNYEAQ (reference sequence). The CDR3 coding sequence is TGTGCTAGCAGCCCTCTAGCGGGAGAGGGGACCCAGTACTTC. Protein sequence: CASSPLAGEGTQYF.

This clonotype was observed at least ten times. The V call is TRBV20-1, the J call TRBJ2-7; 7 nucleotides agree with TRBD1. Germline V gene lookup returns CDR1 DFQATT and CDR2 SNEGSKA (reference sequence). This CDR3 spans 12 amino acids. The V gene end was trimmed by 6 bases and the J gene end by 7 bases; junction bases not matched to a gene: 9. The CDR3 bases are TGCAGTGCGAAAGACAGGGCTGGGGAGCAGTACTTC. Translating gives CSAKDRAGEQYF.

This sequence joins TRBV18 and TRBJ2-7, with TRBD1 as a possible D gene (5 bases). Germline CDR1 KGHSH, CDR2 LQKENI. Trimming pared 2 bases from V and 1 base from J, leaving 12 bases between. CDR3 length: 15 residues. CDR3 sequence reads: CASSPTQGLSYEQYF. The CDR3 DNA reads as TGTGCCAGCTCACCAACCCAGGGTTTGTCCTACGAGCAGTACTTC.

This clonotype has only one observation. A read error may explain this, as a much larger clone is one base away. The genes are TRBV15 and TRBJ1-1; no firm D call. The CDR3 runs 16 residues. Germline V gives CDR1 LNHNV, CDR2 YYDKDF (reference sequence). The CDR3 coding sequence is TGTGTCACCAGCAGAGTGCGGTTGGGCATGAACACTGAAGCTTTCTTT. Its protein product is CVTSRVRLGMNTEAFF. The variable domain in full, with the rest retrieved from reference TRBV15 and TRBJ1-1, is DAMVIQNPRYQVTQFGKPVTLSCSQTLNHNVMYWYQQKSSQAPKLLFHYYDKDFNNEADTPDNFQSRRPNTSFCFLDIRSPGLGDTAMYLCVTSRVRLGMNTEAFFGQGTRLTVV.

This clonotype was seen repeatedly, ten times or more. This chain joins TRBV7-9 and TRBJ2-7; D may be TRBD2 (5 bases). CDR1 is SEHNR and CDR2 is FQNEAQ in the germline V gene (reference sequence). CDR3 length: 15 residues. V lost 1 base, J lost 6 bases, and 16 bases lay in between. The CDR3 DNA sequence: TGTGCCAGCAGCTTAGGAGGTTTCGGGGTCGGCGAGCAGTACTTC. As protein: CASSLGGFGVGEQYF.

Written as DNA, the CDR3 is TGTGCCAGCAGCTTAGGTTCGGGGTTCGATGGCTACACCTTC. Its protein product is CASSLGSGFDGYTF. The genes are TRBV7-2 and TRBJ1-2; no firm D call. This CDR3 is built from 14 residues. Germline V gene data show CDR1 as SGHTA and CDR2 as FQGNSA. Trimming shortened V by 1 base and J by 6 bases, and 12 bases separated the two germline ends.

This clonotype appeared many times. The chain links TRBV7-3 to TRBJ2-1; 7 nucleotides agree with TRBD1. The germline V gene encodes CDR1 SGHTA and CDR2 FQGTGA. The V and J ends lost 4 bases and 7 bases, in that order; junction bases with no gene match: 7. CDR3 length: 14 residues. The CDR3 nucleotides read TGTGCCAGCAGCTCAGACAGGGTAGTGAATGAGCAGTTCTTC. It translates to CASSSDRVVNEQFF.

The sample holds many counts of this clonotype. This rearrangement joins TRBV20-1 to TRBJ2-1, with 10 bases lining up with TRBD2. The CDR3 loop spans 14 amino acids. Germline V gene data show CDR1 as DFQATT and CDR2 as SNEGSKA (reference sequence). Trimming removed 3 bases from V and 8 bases from J; junction bases left unmatched: 7. The CDR3 loop reads CSASSSGRKDEQFF. CDR3 in DNA: TGCAGTGCTAGTAGTAGCGGGAGGAAGGATGAGCAGTTCTTC.

The chain combines TRBV20-1 with TRBJ2-1; 8 bases are a match to TRBD2. Germline lookup yields CDR1 DFQATT and CDR2 SNEGSKA (reference sequence). The CDR3 contains 16 residues. The trim removed 5 bases at V and 1 base at J, leaving 10 bases unmatched. The CDR3 nucleotides are TGCAGTGCTCGTTTAAGCGGGAGTCGGTCCTACAATGAGCAGTTCTTC. This translates into CSARLSGSRSYNEQFF.

This clonotype was counted at least ten times. This chain links TRBV12-3 or TRBV12-4 with TRBJ2-1; the D gene is possibly TRBD2 (5 bases). The CDR3 loop spans 15 amino acids. V was clipped by 8 bases and J by 2 bases, with 16 bases between them. DNA for the CDR3: TGTGCCAGCTCTGCTTTAGCGCCAACCTACAATGAGCAGTTCTTC. Its translation: CASSALAPTYNEQFF.

This clonotype showed up just a few times. The chain employs TRBV11-1 and TRBJ2-1; the D gene is possibly TRBD2 (6 bases). CDR3 length: 15 residues. V was trimmed by 4 bases and J by 6 bases, leaving 16 bases between them. Germline V gene sequence: CDR1 SGHAT, CDR2 FQDESV (reference sequence). CDR3 amino acids: CASSWGAGGVNEQFF. The CDR3 nucleotides are TGTGCCAGCAGCTGGGGAGCCGGGGGTGTCAATGAGCAGTTCTTC.

In its sample, this clonotype was seen a few times. This chain links TRBV7-9 with TRBJ2-1, with 12 bases fitting TRBD1. The CDR3 has 15 residues. The trim removed 4 bases at V and 5 bases at J, leaving 3 bases unmatched. Germline lookup yields CDR1 SEHNR and CDR2 FQNEAQ (reference sequence). CDR3 in DNA: TGTGCCAGCAGCTGGGGGACAGGGGGCAACAATGAGCAGTTCTTC. Translated, it gives CASSWGTGGNNEQFF.

Many counts were recorded for this clonotype. The gene calls are TRBV10-2 and TRBJ2-5; D unclear. The CDR3 contains 12 residues. Trimming removed 1 base at V and 0 bases at J, with 0 bases between. Germline V gene lookup returns CDR1 WSHSY and CDR2 SAAADI. The DNA of the CDR3 is TGCGCCAGCAGTGAGTACCAAGAGACCCAGTACTTC. Protein product: CASSEYQETQYF.

The chain employs TRBV15 and TRBJ2-1; D is ambiguous. The CDR3 runs to 14 residues. V lost 0 bases to trimming and J lost 5 bases, with 8 bases between them. CDR1 is LNHNV and CDR2 is YYDKDF in the germline V gene (reference sequence). As DNA, the CDR3 is TGTGCCACCAGCAGAGATCCGGTGAACAATGAGCAGTTCTTC. Residues: CATSRDPVNNEQFF.

This clonotype has at least ten counts. The chain is built from TRBV7-9 and TRBJ1-2, with D perhaps matching TRBD1 (5 bases). The CDR3 has 14 amino acids. Germline loops: CDR1 SEHNR, CDR2 FQNEAQ (reference sequence). Trimming took off 0 bases at V and 4 bases at J, with 9 bases between the two ends. CDR3 nucleotides: TGTGCCAGCAGCTTAGCGCAGGGCCCCTATGGCTACACCTTC. It codes for CASSLAQGPYGYTF. The full variable domain, rest sourced from reference TRBV7-9 and TRBJ1-2, is DTGVSQNPRHKITKRGQNVTFRCDPISEHNRLYWYRQTLGQGPEFLTYFQNEAQLEKSRLLSDRFSAERPKGSFSTLEIQRTEQGDSAMYLCASSLAQGPYGYTFGSGTRLTVV.